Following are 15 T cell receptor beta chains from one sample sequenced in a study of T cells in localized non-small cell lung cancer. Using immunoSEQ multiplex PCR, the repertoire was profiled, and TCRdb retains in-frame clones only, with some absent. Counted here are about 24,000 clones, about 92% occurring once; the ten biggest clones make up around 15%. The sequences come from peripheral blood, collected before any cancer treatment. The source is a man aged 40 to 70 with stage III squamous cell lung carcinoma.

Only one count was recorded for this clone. The CDR3 reads CASSGRLRGVGGNTIYF. CDR3 nucleotides: TGTGCCAGCAGTGGGCGCCTGAGGGGTGTGGGTGGAAACACCATATATTTT. The J gene is TRBJ1-3, the V gene TRBV2, with a weak D call TRBD1 (5 bases). The CDR3 loop spans 17 amino acids. Per germline, CDR1 SNHLY and CDR2 FYNNEI. The V end was cut by 4 bases, the J end by 3 bases, with 19 bases between.

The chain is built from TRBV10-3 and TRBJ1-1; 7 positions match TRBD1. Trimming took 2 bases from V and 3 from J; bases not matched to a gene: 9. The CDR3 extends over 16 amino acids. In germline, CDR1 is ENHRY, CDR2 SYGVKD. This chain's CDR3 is CAISENDVTGDTEAFF. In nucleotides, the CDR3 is TGTGCCATCAGTGAGAACGACGTAACAGGGGACACTGAAGCTTTCTTT.

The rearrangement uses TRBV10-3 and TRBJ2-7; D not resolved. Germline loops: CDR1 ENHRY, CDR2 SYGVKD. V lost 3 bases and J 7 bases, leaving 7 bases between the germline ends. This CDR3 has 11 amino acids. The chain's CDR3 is CAISEDFEQYF. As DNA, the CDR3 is TGTGCCATCAGTGAAGACTTTGAGCAGTACTTC.

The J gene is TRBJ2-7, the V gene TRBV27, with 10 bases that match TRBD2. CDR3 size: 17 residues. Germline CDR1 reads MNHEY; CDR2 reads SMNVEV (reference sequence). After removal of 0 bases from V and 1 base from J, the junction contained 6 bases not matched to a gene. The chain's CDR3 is CASSLSVPSGRSYEQYF. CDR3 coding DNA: TGTGCCAGCAGTTTATCGGTCCCTAGCGGGAGATCCTACGAGCAGTACTTC.

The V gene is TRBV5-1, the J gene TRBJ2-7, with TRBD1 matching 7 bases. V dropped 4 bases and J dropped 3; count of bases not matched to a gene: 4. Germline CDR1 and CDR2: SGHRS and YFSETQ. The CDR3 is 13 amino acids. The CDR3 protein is CASSPRQGYEQYF. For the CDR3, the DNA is TGCGCCAGCAGCCCGCGACAGGGCTACGAGCAGTACTTC.

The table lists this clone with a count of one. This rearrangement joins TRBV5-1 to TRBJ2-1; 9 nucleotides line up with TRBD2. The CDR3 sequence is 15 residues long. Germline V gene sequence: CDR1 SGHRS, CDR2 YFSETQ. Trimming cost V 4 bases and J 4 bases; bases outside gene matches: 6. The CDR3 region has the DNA TGCGCCAGCAGCCGGCCGCTAGCGGGGTACAATGAGCAGTTCTTC. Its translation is CASSRPLAGYNEQFF.

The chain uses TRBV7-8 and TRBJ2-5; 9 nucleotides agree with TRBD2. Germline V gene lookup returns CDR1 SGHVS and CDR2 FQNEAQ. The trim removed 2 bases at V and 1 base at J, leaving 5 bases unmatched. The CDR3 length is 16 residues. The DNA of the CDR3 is TGTGCCAGCAGCTTAAACTTAGCGGGGGCCCAAGAGACCCAGTACTTC. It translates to CASSLNLAGAQETQYF. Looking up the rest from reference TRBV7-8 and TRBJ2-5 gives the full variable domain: GAGVSQSPRYKVAKRGQDVALRCDPISGHVSLFWYQQALGQGPEFLTYFQNEAQLDKSGLPSDRFFAERPEGSVSTLKIQRTQQEDSAVYLCASSLNLAGAQETQYFGPGTRLLVL.

The CDR3 DNA follows: TGTGCCAGCAGGAAGGACGGGAACACTGAAGCTTTCTTT. It encodes CASRKDGNTEAFF. The gene calls are TRBV6-1 and TRBJ1-1, with D unresolved. Germline CDR1 is MNHNS and CDR2 is SASEGT. This CDR3 is built from 13 residues. V lost 6 bases, J lost 1 base, and 9 bases lay in between.

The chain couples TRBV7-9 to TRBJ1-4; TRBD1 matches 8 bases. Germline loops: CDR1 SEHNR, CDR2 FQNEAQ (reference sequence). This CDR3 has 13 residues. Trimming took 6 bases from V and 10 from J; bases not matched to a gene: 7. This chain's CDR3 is CASSGTGGGKLFF. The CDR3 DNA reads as TGTGCCAGCAGTGGGACAGGTGGAGGAAAACTGTTTTTT.

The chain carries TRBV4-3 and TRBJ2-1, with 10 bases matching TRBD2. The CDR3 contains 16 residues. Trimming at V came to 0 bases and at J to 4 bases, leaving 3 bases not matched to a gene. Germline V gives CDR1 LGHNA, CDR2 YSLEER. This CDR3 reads CASSQELAGLYNEQFF. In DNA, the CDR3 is TGCGCCAGCAGCCAAGAACTAGCGGGATTATACAATGAGCAGTTCTTC.

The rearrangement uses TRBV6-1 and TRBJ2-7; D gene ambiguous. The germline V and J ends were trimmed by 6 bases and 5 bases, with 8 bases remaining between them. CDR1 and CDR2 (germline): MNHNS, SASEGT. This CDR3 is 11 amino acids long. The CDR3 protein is CASSGPNEQYF. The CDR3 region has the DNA TGTGCCAGCAGCGGACCCAACGAGCAGTACTTC.

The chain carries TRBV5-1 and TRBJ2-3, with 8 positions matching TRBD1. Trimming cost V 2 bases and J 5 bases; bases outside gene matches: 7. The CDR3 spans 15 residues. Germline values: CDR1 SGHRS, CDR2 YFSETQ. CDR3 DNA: TGCGCCAGCAGCTTCGGACAGGGACGGGGAGATACGCAGTATTTT. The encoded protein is CASSFGQGRGDTQYF.

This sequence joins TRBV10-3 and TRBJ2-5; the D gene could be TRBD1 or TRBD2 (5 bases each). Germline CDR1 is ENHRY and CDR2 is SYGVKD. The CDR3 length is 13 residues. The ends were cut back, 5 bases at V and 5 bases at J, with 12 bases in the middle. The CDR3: CAISLDKRETQYF. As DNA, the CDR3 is TGTGCCATCAGTCTGGACAAGCGGGAGACCCAGTACTTC.

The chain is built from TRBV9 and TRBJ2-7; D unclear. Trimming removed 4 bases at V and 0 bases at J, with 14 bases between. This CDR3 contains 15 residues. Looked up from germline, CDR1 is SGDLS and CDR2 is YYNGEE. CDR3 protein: CASSPPGPPSYEQYF. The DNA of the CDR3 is TGTGCCAGCAGCCCCCCCGGGCCCCCCTCCTACGAGCAGTACTTC.

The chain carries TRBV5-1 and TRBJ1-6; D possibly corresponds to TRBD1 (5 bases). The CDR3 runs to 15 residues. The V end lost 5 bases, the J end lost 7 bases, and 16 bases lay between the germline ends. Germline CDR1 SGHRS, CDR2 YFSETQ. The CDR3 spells CASSYREGRNSPLHF. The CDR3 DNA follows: TGCGCCAGCAGTTACCGGGAGGGGCGAAATTCACCCCTCCACTTT.